The 14 T cell receptor beta chains below come from one sample, sequenced in a study of early T cells in non-severe SARS-CoV-2 infection. TCRdb re-called the 5' RACE reads with MiXCR, one entry per CDR3 protein. The data contain some 67,000 distinct CDR3 sequences, around 13% of them singletons. The sequenced sample consisted of whole blood. The receptors were gathered from an adult who was a healthcare worker with PCR-confirmed SARS-CoV-2 infection or an uninfected control (not recorded which).

This clonotype was counted only a few times. The genes are TRBV19 and TRBJ2-4; D is ambiguous. V lost 10 bases to trimming and J lost 7 bases, with 20 bases between them. The CDR3 contains 14 residues. Germline assignment: CDR1 LNHDA and CDR2 SQIVND (reference sequence). Here the CDR3 DNA reads TGTGCCACCCGCCGGACCCCCCTTAGCAACATTCAGTACTTC. It encodes CATRRTPLSNIQYF.

In its sample, this clonotype was seen a few times. The J gene is TRBJ2-3, the V gene TRBV6-2 or TRBV6-3; D gene uncertain. Germline V gene lookup returns CDR1 MNHEY and CDR2 SVGEGT. Trimming removed 7 bases at V and 0 bases at J, with 17 bases between. This CDR3 has 16 residues. The CDR3 region is CASNFRRAGSTDTQYF. Here the CDR3 DNA reads TGTGCCAGCAATTTTCGTAGAGCAGGCAGCACAGATACGCAGTATTTT.

V gene TRBV29-1 combines with J gene TRBJ1-2; D call uncertain. Trimming took 2 bases from V and 0 from J, leaving 10 bases between them. The germline CDR1 and CDR2 sequences are SQVTM and ANQGSEA. The CDR3 is made up of 14 amino acids. The chain's CDR3 is CSVETVSANYGYTF. In DNA, the CDR3 is TGCAGCGTTGAAACAGTCTCAGCTAACTATGGCTACACCTTC.

This clonotype appeared many times. This rearrangement joins TRBV5-5 to TRBJ2-7, with 10 positions matching TRBD1. The CDR3 totals 15 residues. Trimming cost V 4 bases and J 4 bases; bases outside gene matches: 8. Germline V gene data show CDR1 as SGHKS and CDR2 as YYEKEE (reference sequence). The CDR3 DNA follows: TGTGCCAGCAGCCCAAACCGGGACAGGGGTTACGAGCAGTACTTC. Residues: CASSPNRDRGYEQYF.

In this sample, this clonotype turned up many times. J is TRBJ2-3 and V is TRBV7-2; the D is unclear. The CDR3 is made up of 14 amino acids. With 1 base removed from V and 1 base from J, the gap between germline ends came to 6 bases. Germline-derived CDR1 and CDR2 are SGHTA and FQGNSA. The CDR3 nucleotides read TGTGCCAGCAGCTTAGGGGCAGGCACAGATACGCAGTATTTT. It translates to CASSLGAGTDTQYF.

This clonotype turned up a few times. The chain joins TRBV7-9 to TRBJ2-1; TRBD2 is a possible D gene (5 bases). This CDR3 region has 13 residues. Germline values: CDR1 SEHNR, CDR2 FQNEAQ (reference sequence). Trimming left V 5 bases short and J 7 bases short, with 12 bases between. The CDR3 spells CASSRATGNEQFF. The CDR3, as DNA: TGTGCCAGCAGCAGGGCCACGGGGAATGAGCAGTTCTTC.

A few counts support this clonotype. The chain carries TRBV29-1 and TRBJ1-2, with a tentative D call TRBD1 (5 bases). The length of the CDR3 is 12 residues. Germline V gene data show CDR1 as SQVTM and CDR2 as ANQGSEA. Trimming removed 6 bases at V and 1 base at J, with 9 bases between. Written as DNA, the CDR3 is TGCAGCGTAGCTGACAGTAACTATGGCTACACCTTC. This gives the protein CSVADSNYGYTF.

This clonotype showed up many times. The CDR3 DNA reads TGCGCCAGCAGCCAAGATAGGGGCGGCAGGGGGAGAAACACTGAAGCTTTCTTT. It is translated as CASSQDRGGRGRNTEAFF. This chain links TRBV4-1 with TRBJ1-1, with 7 bases lining up with TRBD1. V lost 0 bases to trimming and J lost 2 bases; unmatched junction nucleotides: 12. Germline values: CDR1 MGHRA, CDR2 YSYEKL. This CDR3 has 18 amino acids.

This clonotype was recorded at least ten times. V and J are TRBV10-3 and TRBJ2-2; D may correspond to TRBD1 or TRBD2 (7 bases each). CDR3 length: 18 amino acids. Deletions cut 3 bases from V and 4 bases from J, with 21 bases between. CDR1 ENHRY and CDR2 SYGVKD come from the germline V gene. CDR3 nucleotides: TGTGCCATCAGTGACGCCGGGACAGCGGGACAGACCACCGGGGAGCTGTTTTTT. Protein sequence: CAISDAGTAGQTTGELFF.

The chain couples TRBV11-3 to TRBJ2-7; 7 bases map to TRBD2. The CDR3 is made up of 14 amino acids. Germline V gene lookup returns CDR1 SGHNT and CDR2 YENEEA. V lost 5 bases to trimming and J lost 3 bases; unmatched junction nucleotides: 7. In nucleotides, the CDR3 is TGTGCCAGCAGCGCAACCGGGACTATCTACGAGCAGTACTTC. This codes for CASSATGTIYEQYF.

This clonotype was seen a few times. The chain carries TRBV19 and TRBJ2-7; TRBD2 matches 10 bases. Germline trimming cut 11 bases from V and 7 bases from J; bases unmatched to any gene: 17. This CDR3 has 15 residues. Per germline, CDR1 LNHDA and CDR2 SQIVND (reference sequence). CDR3 DNA: TGTGCCCATACCCTTCTAGCGGGAGCCCTCTGGGAGCAGTACTTC. This gives the protein CAHTLLAGALWEQYF.

J is TRBJ2-3 and V is TRBV12-3 or TRBV12-4; 7 bases map to TRBD2. After removal of 0 bases from V and 2 bases from J, the junction contained 5 bases not matched to a gene. The CDR3 consists of 16 residues. Here the CDR3 DNA reads TGTGCCAGCAGTTTAGCGCGGCGGGGGACCACAGATACGCAGTATTTT. Encoded protein: CASSLARRGTTDTQYF.

Notes on this clonotype: A junction boundary mismatches the germline segment, possibly from a read error. The chain carries TRBV7-6 and TRBJ1-3; no definite D call. The CDR3 is 15 residues long. Germline V gene lookup returns CDR1 SGHVS and CDR2 FNYEAQ. As DNA, the CDR3 is TGTGCCAGCAGCTTAGACAGTAACTCTGAAAACACCATATATTTT. Protein: CASSLDSNSENTIYF.

V usage is TRBV5-1 and J usage is TRBJ2-5; 10 bases fit TRBD1. V gave up 4 bases and J gave up 4 bases; unmatched junction bases: 4. This CDR3 has 14 amino acids. Germline loops: CDR1 SGHRS, CDR2 YFSETQ. The CDR3 DNA is TGCGCCAGCAGCGGGACAGGGGATGCAGAGACCCAGTACTTC. Translated: CASSGTGDAETQYF.